One sample yielded the 16 T cell receptor beta chains listed below, sequenced in a study of blood T cell repertoires in COVID-19. Profiled with immunoSEQ multiplex PCR; TCRdb holds only in-frame clones, not every one. The table has 30,000 to 45,000 clones, 70% to 90% seen once. What was sequenced was peripheral blood. These receptors were taken from a man aged 55 to 70 in a cohort sampled during active COVID-19.

The rearrangement links TRBV4-3 to TRBJ2-1, with TRBD2 matching over 11 bases. The germline CDR1 and CDR2 sequences are LGHNA and YSLEER. The CDR3 has 17 residues. The J segment lost 0 bases and the V segment lost 4 bases, leaving 5 bases of the junction unmatched. CDR3 protein: CASSPTSGGFSYNEQFF. The CDR3 region has the DNA TGCGCCAGCAGCCCTACTAGCGGGGGTTTCTCCTACAATGAGCAGTTCTTC.

This clone has more than one count but fewer than ten. This chain connects TRBV6-5 to TRBJ1-1; 7 bases agree with TRBD1. The ends lost 7 bases at V and 0 bases at J; junction bases unmatched: 8. The CDR3 totals 15 residues. The germline gives CDR1 MNHEY, CDR2 SVGAGI. The CDR3 protein is CASKIQGSMNTEAFF. The DNA for the CDR3 is TGTGCCAGCAAAATACAGGGGAGTATGAACACTGAAGCTTTCTTT.

Here the CDR3 DNA reads TGCAGCGCGCCACGGGGGACTAGCGGGGTCCCCAACTTCTACAATGAGCAGTTCTTC. Translation: CSAPRGTSGVPNFYNEQFF. The genes are TRBV29-1 and TRBJ2-1; 13 bases map to TRBD2. The CDR3 is 19 residues long. The V gene end was trimmed by 7 bases and the J gene end by 3 bases; junction bases not matched to a gene: 18. Germline CDR1 and CDR2: SQVTM and ANQGSEA.

In this sample, this clone turned up a few times. This rearrangement joins TRBV27 to TRBJ1-1, with 8 bases that match TRBD1. Trimming removed 5 bases from V and 2 bases from J; junction bases left unmatched: 7. Germline-derived CDR1 and CDR2 are MNHEY and SMNVEV (reference sequence). CDR3 size: 15 residues. CDR3 DNA: TGTGCCAGCAGTCTCTGGACAGGGACTAACACTGAAGCTTTCTTT. This codes for CASSLWTGTNTEAFF.

This clone was found a few times. The chain has TRBV7-2 and TRBJ1-2; D remains unclear. The CDR3 has 12 amino acids. V dropped 1 base and J dropped 8 bases, with 8 bases sitting between them. Germline lookup yields CDR1 SGHTA and CDR2 FQGNSA. The CDR3 here is CASSLEVYGYTF. CDR3 nucleotide sequence: TGTGCCAGCAGCTTAGAAGTCTACGGCTACACCTTC.

J is TRBJ2-1 and V is TRBV11-3; 7 bases match TRBD2. The CDR3 is made up of 14 amino acids. CDR1 and CDR2 from the germline V gene are SGHNT and YENEEA. V trimming: 6 bases; J trimming: 0 bases; junction bases outside the gene matches: 2. The CDR3 nucleotides read TGTGCCAGCAGGGCGGGAGACTCCTACAATGAGCAGTTCTTC. Residues: CASRAGDSYNEQFF.

A single count supports this clone. The V call is TRBV19, the J call TRBJ1-5; D is unclear. The CDR3 covers 16 residues. V lost 3 bases, J lost 5 bases, and 17 bases lay in between. Germline CDR1 and CDR2: LNHDA and SQIVND (reference sequence). The CDR3 nucleotides are TGTGCCAGTAGTATGATCAGTGGCAGTAACCATCAGCCCCAGCATTTT. The encoded protein is CASSMISGSNHQPQHF. Variable domain in full (rest from reference TRBV19 and TRBJ1-5): DGGITQSPKYLFRKEGQNVTLSCEQNLNHDAMYWYRQDPGQGLRLIYYSQIVNDFQKGDIAEGYSVSREKKESFPLTVTSAQKNPTAFYLCASSMISGSNHQPQHFGDGTRLSIL.

The chain uses TRBV4-1 and TRBJ2-5; TRBD2 matches at 14 bases. V lost 0 bases, J lost 3 bases, and 6 bases stayed unmatched. The CDR3 is made up of 18 amino acids. Germline assignment: CDR1 MGHRA and CDR2 YSYEKL. The CDR3 coding sequence is TGCGCCAGCAGCCAAGAGGGACTAGCGGGAGCATGGGAAGAGACCCAGTACTTC. It codes for CASSQEGLAGAWEETQYF.

This chain uses TRBV30 with TRBJ1-4; 11 positions agree with TRBD1. V gave up 7 bases and J gave up 8 bases; unmatched junction bases: 6. Germline-derived CDR1 and CDR2 are GTSNPN and SVGIG (reference sequence). The CDR3 sequence is 13 residues long. CDR3 nucleotides: TGTGCCTTAACCGGGACAGGGGGAGAAAAACTGTTTTTT. Residues: CALTGTGGEKLFF.

This clone was recorded a few times. The V and J genes are TRBV13 and TRBJ2-5; tentatively, D is TRBD1 (7 bases). Germline lookup yields CDR1 PRHDT and CDR2 FYEKMQ (reference sequence). Trimming removed 2 bases at V and 4 bases at J, with 14 bases between. There are 15 residues in the CDR3. The CDR3 loop reads CASSLPAGGLETQYF. The CDR3 DNA sequence: TGTGCCAGCAGCTTACCGGCAGGGGGGTTAGAGACCCAGTACTTC.

J is TRBJ2-5 and V is TRBV5-5; D possibly corresponds to TRBD1 (5 bases). Germline values: CDR1 SGHKS, CDR2 YYEKEE (reference sequence). V shed 3 bases and J shed 2 bases, with 11 bases lying between them. The CDR3 spans 14 residues. DNA for the CDR3: TGTGCCAGCAGCTCTGAGGACATTCAAGAGACCCAGTACTTC. Translating it yields CASSSEDIQETQYF.

V usage is TRBV5-6 and J usage is TRBJ2-5; the match to TRBD2 covers 7 bases. Germline CDR1 SGHDT, CDR2 YYEEEE. V shed 0 bases and J 5 bases; nucleotides not matched to a gene: 19. The CDR3 extends over 19 amino acids. CDR3 sequence reads: CASSLAILVGSGLGETQYF. The DNA for the CDR3 is TGTGCCAGCAGCTTGGCCATTTTGGTAGGGAGTGGACTAGGGGAGACCCAGTACTTC.

The CDR3 sequence: CASKGGLGGYTF. CDR3 in DNA: TGTGCCAGCAAAGGAGGGCTGGGAGGCTACACCTTC. The chain links TRBV2 to TRBJ1-2; D is unclear. The V end lost 7 bases, the J end lost 8 bases, and 14 bases lay between the germline ends. Germline values: CDR1 SNHLY, CDR2 FYNNEI. The CDR3 covers 12 residues. Supplemented by reference TRBV2 and TRBJ1-2, the full variable domain reads EPEVTQTPSHQVTQMGQEVILRCVPISNHLYFYWYRQILGQKVEFLVSFYNNEISEKSEIFDDQFSVERPDGSNFTLKIRSTKLEDSAMYFCASKGGLGGYTFGSGTRLTVV.

The CDR3 protein is CAWRQGVTSGELFF. For the CDR3, the DNA is TGTGCCTGGCGGCAGGGGGTAACGTCCGGGGAGCTGTTTTTT. V usage is TRBV30 and J usage is TRBJ2-2, with TRBD1 matching over 7 bases. The CDR3 runs to 14 residues. Germline lookup yields CDR1 GTSNPN and CDR2 SVGIG (reference sequence). Trimming cost V 5 bases and J 6 bases; bases outside gene matches: 9.

This clone was detected a few times. CDR3 in amino acids: CASSESLAGGMKEQYF. The DNA for the CDR3 is TGTGCCAGCAGTGAATCCTTAGCGGGAGGGATGAAAGAGCAGTACTTC. The gene calls are TRBV2 and TRBJ2-7; 11 bases agree with TRBD2. Unmatched junction bases numbered 10, after V lost 2 bases and J lost 7 bases. Germline values: CDR1 SNHLY, CDR2 FYNNEI. This CDR3 spans 16 amino acids.

The CDR3 is CASSFAGNNNEQFF. DNA for the CDR3: TGTGCCAGCAGTTTTGCAGGGAACAACAATGAGCAGTTCTTC. This chain uses TRBV28 with TRBJ2-1, with a weak D call TRBD1 (5 bases). This CDR3 has 14 amino acids. The germline gives CDR1 MDHEN, CDR2 SYDVKM. V was trimmed by 3 bases and J by 5 bases, leaving 11 bases between them.